This TCR beta chain is from a study of blood T cell repertoires in COVID-19. Between the trimmed V and J ends, which lost 6 bases and 3 bases, there was a span of 8 bases. This CDR3 is built from 11 residues. CDR1 is SQVTM and CDR2 is ANQGSEA in the germline V gene. Profiling relied on immunoSEQ multiplex PCR, and the TCRdb table lists in-frame clones only, not all of them. This sample has 240,000 or so clones, with approximately 84% found just once. The chain employs TRBV29-1 and TRBJ1-1; no reliable D call. Sequenced input: peripheral blood. The clonotype was recovered from a woman aged 80 or over with acute or convalescent COVID-19. The CDR3 protein is CSVGSYTEAFF. CDR3 sequence (DNA): TGCAGCGTGGGGAGTTACACTGAAGCTTTCTTT.